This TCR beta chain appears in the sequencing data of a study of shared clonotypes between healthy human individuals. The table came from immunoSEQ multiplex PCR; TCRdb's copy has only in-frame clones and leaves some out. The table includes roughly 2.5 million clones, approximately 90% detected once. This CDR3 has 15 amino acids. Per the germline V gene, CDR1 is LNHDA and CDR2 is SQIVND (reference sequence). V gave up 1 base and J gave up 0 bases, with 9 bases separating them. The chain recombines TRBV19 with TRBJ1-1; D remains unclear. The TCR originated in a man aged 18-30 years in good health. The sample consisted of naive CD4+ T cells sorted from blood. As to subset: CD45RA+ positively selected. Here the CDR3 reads CASSIARMMNTEAFF. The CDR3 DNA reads TGTGCCAGTAGTATAGCTCGGATGATGAACACTGAAGCTTTCTTT.